The rows below give T cell receptor beta chains drawn from one sample of a study of T cells after yellow fever vaccination. TCRdb re-called the 5' RACE reads through MiXCR, storing one row per CDR3 protein. Seen here are some 560,000 distinct CDR3 sequences, around a sixth observed once, and the top ten hold approximately 15%. The material sequenced was PBMCs, taken 4 to 6 days after the first yellow fever vaccination. Receptors originate from a man between 18 and 29 years old who received the YFV17D yellow fever vaccine. Each CDR3 is given with its conserved first and last residue. Fields, in order: J gene, V gene, D gene, clone size, CDR3 protein, CDR3 DNA. D genes are given only for firm matches. Rows may omit the clone size; those that give it use once, few, many or a size class.

j_gene: TRBJ2-2; v_gene: TRBV6-5; d_gene: TRBD1; abundance: few; CDR3aa: CASSYYGTGVLFF; CDR3nt: TGTGCCAGCAGTTACTACGGGACAGGGGTGCTGTTTTTT
j_gene: TRBJ1-1; v_gene: TRBV19; d_gene: NA; abundance: few; CDR3aa: CASGTGKGMNTEAFF; CDR3nt: TGTGCCAGTGGTACAGGGAAAGGGATGAACACTGAAGCTTTCTTT
j_gene: TRBJ2-1; v_gene: TRBV20-1; d_gene: NA; abundance: few; CDR3aa: CSARRVYNEQFF; CDR3nt: TGCAGTGCTCGCCGGGTCTACAATGAGCAGTTCTTC
j_gene: TRBJ2-3; v_gene: TRBV15; d_gene: TRBD2; abundance: NA; CDR3aa: CATSRVREVTDTQYF; CDR3nt: TGTGCCACCAGCCGGGTCCGGGAGGTCACAGATACGCAGTATTTT
j_gene: TRBJ1-2; v_gene: TRBV12-3/TRBV12-4; d_gene: NA; abundance: NA; CDR3aa: CASTRTAAPGTF; CDR3nt: TGTGCCAGCACCCGGACAGCCGCTCCGGGCACCTTC
j_gene: TRBJ1-6; v_gene: TRBV7-3; d_gene: NA; abundance: NA; CDR3aa: CASSLSQGPLSPLHF; CDR3nt: TGTGCCAGCAGCTTATCCCAGGGGCCCCTTTCACCCCTCCACTTT
j_gene: TRBJ1-4; v_gene: TRBV11-2; d_gene: TRBD1; abundance: many; CDR3aa: CASSLGLTAGGQNEKLFF; CDR3nt: TGTGCCAGCAGCTTGGGACTTACCGCAGGGGGGCAGAATGAAAAACTGTTTTTT
j_gene: TRBJ2-3; v_gene: TRBV27; d_gene: NA; abundance: few; CDR3aa: CASSFTSRDTQYF; CDR3nt: TGTGCCAGCAGTTTCACCTCTCGGGATACGCAGTATTTT
j_gene: TRBJ1-2; v_gene: TRBV4-1; d_gene: TRBD1; abundance: few; CDR3aa: CASSPIQGADGYTF; CDR3nt: TGCGCCAGCAGCCCTATACAGGGGGCGGATGGCTACACCTTC
j_gene: TRBJ2-5; v_gene: TRBV10-3; d_gene: NA; abundance: few; CDR3aa: CAISESRVETQYF; CDR3nt: TGTGCCATCAGTGAGTCGAGGGTCGAGACCCAGTACTTC
j_gene: TRBJ2-5; v_gene: TRBV29-1; d_gene: NA; abundance: few; CDR3aa: CSVAERAQETQYF; CDR3nt: TGCAGCGTTGCAGAAAGGGCGCAAGAGACCCAGTACTTC
j_gene: TRBJ2-7; v_gene: TRBV14; d_gene: TRBD2; abundance: NA; CDR3aa: CASSQGAGGGALEQYF; CDR3nt: TGTGCCAGCAGCCAAGGGGCCGGCGGGGGGGCTCTCGAGCAGTACTTC
j_gene: TRBJ2-1; v_gene: TRBV29-1; d_gene: NA; abundance: NA; CDR3aa: CSVEDRVIDEQFF; CDR3nt: TGCAGCGTTGAAGATCGCGTTATCGATGAGCAGTTCTTC
j_gene: TRBJ2-4; v_gene: TRBV2; d_gene: TRBD2; abundance: few; CDR3aa: CASSTTSGGASIQYF; CDR3nt: TGTGCCAGCAGTACGACTAGCGGGGGGGCGAGCATTCAGTACTTC
j_gene: TRBJ2-3; v_gene: TRBV4-2; d_gene: NA; abundance: NA; CDR3aa: CASSQEGGLAPYTQYF; CDR3nt: TGTGCCAGCAGCCAAGAGGGGGGCCTAGCCCCCTATACGCAGTATTTT
j_gene: TRBJ2-3; v_gene: TRBV7-6; d_gene: NA; abundance: NA; CDR3aa: CASSSGEGLLRPDTQYF; CDR3nt: TGTGCCAGCAGCAGCGGCGAGGGGTTACTGCGGCCAGATACGCAGTATTTT
j_gene: TRBJ2-5; v_gene: TRBV4-1; d_gene: NA; abundance: few; CDR3aa: CASSQKDVGKRETQYF; CDR3nt: TGCGCCAGCAGCCAAAAGGACGTAGGGAAGCGAGAGACCCAGTACTTC
j_gene: TRBJ1-2; v_gene: TRBV24-1; d_gene: NA; abundance: few; CDR3aa: CATSDSRLNYGYTF; CDR3nt: TGTGCCACCAGTGATTCTCGCCTAAACTATGGCTACACCTTC
j_gene: TRBJ2-2; v_gene: TRBV4-3; d_gene: TRBD2; abundance: NA; CDR3aa: CASSQDLGSGGSGELFF; CDR3nt: TGCGCCAGCAGCCAAGATCTTGGTAGCGGGGGGTCCGGGGAGCTGTTTTTT
j_gene: TRBJ2-1; v_gene: TRBV15; d_gene: TRBD1; abundance: NA; CDR3aa: CATGRTGPNEQFF; CDR3nt: TGTGCCACCGGACGGACAGGGCCCAATGAGCAGTTCTTC
j_gene: TRBJ2-5; v_gene: TRBV4-3; d_gene: TRBD2; abundance: NA; CDR3aa: CASSQDRGGGVETQYF; CDR3nt: TGCGCCAGCAGCCAAGATCGGGGGGGCGGTGTAGAGACCCAGTACTTC
j_gene: TRBJ2-2; v_gene: TRBV4-2; d_gene: NA; abundance: NA; CDR3aa: CASSQDLGLAMNTGELFF; CDR3nt: TGTGCCAGCAGCCAAGATCTAGGTCTAGCGATGAACACCGGGGAGCTGTTTTTT
j_gene: TRBJ2-1; v_gene: TRBV5-1; d_gene: TRBD1; abundance: NA; CDR3aa: CASSIGTGNEQFF; CDR3nt: TGCGCCAGCAGCATCGGGACAGGGAATGAGCAGTTCTTC
j_gene: TRBJ1-4; v_gene: TRBV9; d_gene: NA; abundance: many; CDR3aa: CASSLLKPQARSEKLFF; CDR3nt: TGTGCCAGCAGCTTACTAAAGCCACAGGCTCGGAGTGAAAAACTGTTTTTT
j_gene: TRBJ1-6; v_gene: TRBV7-2; d_gene: NA; abundance: NA; CDR3aa: CASSFLSNDSPLHF; CDR3nt: TGTGCCAGCAGCTTTTTATCTAATGATTCACCCCTCCACTTT
j_gene: TRBJ2-5; v_gene: TRBV24-1; d_gene: NA; abundance: few; CDR3aa: CATSDLRRDGQETQYF; CDR3nt: TGTGCCACCAGTGATTTGCGCCGGGACGGCCAAGAGACCCAGTACTTC
j_gene: TRBJ1-5; v_gene: TRBV6-1; d_gene: NA; abundance: once; CDR3aa: CASSEAVDHQPQHF; CDR3nt: TGTGCCAGCAGTGAAGCTGTCGATCATCAGCCCCAGCATTTT
j_gene: TRBJ2-1; v_gene: TRBV5-8; d_gene: NA; abundance: few; CDR3aa: CASSSQTRGEQFF; CDR3nt: TGTGCCAGCAGCTCTCAGACCCGGGGGGAGCAGTTCTTC
j_gene: TRBJ1-1; v_gene: TRBV12-3/TRBV12-4; d_gene: NA; abundance: few; CDR3aa: CASSSYRGVGTEAFF; CDR3nt: TGTGCCAGCAGTTCTTATCGGGGCGTCGGAACTGAAGCTTTCTTT
j_gene: TRBJ2-1; v_gene: TRBV5-1; d_gene: TRBD1; abundance: NA; CDR3aa: CASSKLQGAPGEQFF; CDR3nt: TGCGCCAGCAGCAAATTACAGGGGGCCCCGGGTGAGCAGTTCTTC
j_gene: TRBJ2-5; v_gene: TRBV20-1; d_gene: NA; abundance: NA; CDR3aa: CSATTVGETQYF; CDR3nt: TGCAGTGCTACTACCGTAGGAGAGACCCAGTACTTC
j_gene: TRBJ2-5; v_gene: TRBV5-1; d_gene: NA; abundance: NA; CDR3aa: CASSWGYQETQYF; CDR3nt: TGCGCCAGCAGCTGGGGGTACCAAGAGACCCAGTACTTC
j_gene: TRBJ1-1; v_gene: TRBV4-2; d_gene: NA; abundance: NA; CDR3aa: CASSFRRVKLDTEAFF; CDR3nt: TGTGCCAGCAGCTTCCGCAGGGTAAAATTGGACACTGAAGCTTTCTTT
j_gene: TRBJ1-1; v_gene: TRBV7-2; d_gene: NA; abundance: many; CDR3aa: CASILVWGLGTEAFF; CDR3nt: TGTGCCAGCATCCTGGTTTGGGGGCTCGGCACTGAAGCTTTCTTT
j_gene: TRBJ1-2; v_gene: TRBV5-1; d_gene: TRBD1; abundance: few; CDR3aa: CASSSLPGGGPSDGYTF; CDR3nt: TGCGCCAGCAGCTCCCTGCCAGGAGGGGGCCCTAGCGACGGCTACACCTTC
j_gene: TRBJ2-2; v_gene: TRBV7-2; d_gene: NA; abundance: once; CDR3aa: CASSTPIGGLVTGELFF; CDR3nt: TGTGCCAGCAGCACCCCTATCGGGGGGCTGGTCACCGGGGAGCTGTTTTTT
j_gene: TRBJ2-1; v_gene: TRBV10-3; d_gene: NA; abundance: few; CDR3aa: CATPRQGLPYNEQFF; CDR3nt: TGTGCCACCCCCCGTCAGGGGCTACCCTACAATGAGCAGTTCTTC
j_gene: TRBJ2-5; v_gene: TRBV4-2; d_gene: TRBD2; abundance: NA; CDR3aa: CASSSIAGALEETQYF; CDR3nt: TGTGCCAGCAGCTCAATAGCGGGGGCACTGGAAGAGACCCAGTACTTC
j_gene: TRBJ1-2; v_gene: TRBV6-2/TRBV6-3; d_gene: NA; abundance: NA; CDR3aa: CASNPEDTNYGYTF; CDR3nt: TGTGCCAGCAACCCAGAGGATACTAACTATGGCTACACCTTC
j_gene: TRBJ2-1; v_gene: TRBV6-2/TRBV6-3; d_gene: TRBD2; abundance: NA; CDR3aa: CASSFVRTSTHEQFF; CDR3nt: TGTGCCAGCAGTTTCGTCCGGACTAGCACCCATGAGCAGTTCTTC